This TCR beta chain was identified in a study of human T cells and chemical hapten exposure. About the research overall: Throughout a study of 20 to 25 weeks, patients underwent weekly scalp administration of diphenylcyclopropenone doses.

The time point denotes: patch test 2, 6 weeks after DPC sensitization. Specified treatment: therapeutic diphenylcyclopropenone sensitization with weekly scalp DPC. At every patch-test visit, blood was drawn before the patch test was applied. Using its own MiXCR run on the RACE reads, TCRdb lists one record per CDR3 protein. The sample lists about 81,000 distinct CDR3 sequences; roughly 10% were seen once. As regards this clonotype: Antigen: not known.

Per the germline V gene, CDR1 is SGHAT and CDR2 is FQNNGV. The CDR3 spans 15 residues. V lost 1 base and J 6 bases, leaving 16 bases between the germline ends. Notes on the study in general: Clustering by CDR3 similarity yielded significantly more large clusters from expanded TCRs than controls. A positive correlation with patch test score was found for PT1 expanded TCR counts.

The rearrangement joins TRBV11-2 to TRBJ2-7; D is possibly TRBD1 (6 bases). This TCR was recovered from a young woman with alopecia areata. Some clones in this sample may be carry-over from other donors' samples. Sequencing was performed on whole blood, taken in connection with sensitization to the hapten diphenylcyclopropenone (DPC). CDR3 bases: TGTGCCAGCAGCTTAGTCGTCGGGACACCTAGCGAGCAGTACTTC. It specifies CASSLVVGTPSEQYF. The whole variable domain, remainder taken from reference TRBV11-2 and TRBJ2-7, is EAGVAQSPRYKIIEKRQSVAFWCNPISGHATLYWYQQILGQGPKLLIQFQNNGVVDDSQLPKDRFSAERLKGVDSTLKIQPAKLEDSAVYLCASSLVVGTPSEQYFGPGTRLTVT.